The 22 T cell receptor beta chains listed next were all sequenced from one sample in a study of blood T cell repertoires in COVID-19. Assay: immunoSEQ multiplex PCR; the TCRdb copy retains only in-frame clones and omits some. The sample lists about 110,000 clones, 85% occurring once. The sample comprised peripheral blood. The receptors derive from a man in his fifties or sixties with acute or convalescent COVID-19.

The genes are TRBV6-5 and TRBJ2-7; possible D gene TRBD1, 5 bases. The germline V and J ends were trimmed by 6 bases and 2 bases, with 17 bases remaining between them. Germline CDR1 MNHEY, CDR2 SVGAGI. The CDR3 extends over 15 amino acids. The CDR3 region has the DNA TGTGCCAGCAGGCAAAACAGGATTGGGACCTACGAGCAGTACTTC. This gives the protein CASRQNRIGTYEQYF.

The rearrangement links TRBV5-8 to TRBJ1-4; D unclear. Germline V gives CDR1 SGHTS, CDR2 YDEGEE. CDR3 size: 15 residues. V lost 6 bases and J lost 8, with 20 bases in between. As DNA, the CDR3 is TGTGCCAGCACCTTAACCAACCATCCAGGAGAAAAACTGTTTTTT. The encoded protein is CASTLTNHPGEKLFF. Drawing the rest from reference TRBV5-8 and TRBJ1-4, the complete variable domain is EAGVTQSPTHLIKTRGQQATLRCSPISGHTSVYWYQQALGLGLQFLLWYDEGEERNRGNFPPRFSGRQFPNYSSELNVNALELEDSALYLCASTLTNHPGEKLFFGSGTQLSVL.

This sequence joins TRBV5-6 and TRBJ2-2; 9 nucleotides line up with TRBD1. V lost 0 bases, J lost 1 base, and 7 bases stayed unmatched. CDR3 size: 18 residues. The germline gives CDR1 SGHDT, CDR2 YYEEEE. DNA of the CDR3: TGTGCCAGCAGCTTGGTGGGACAGGGTATATGGAACACCGGGGAGCTGTTTTTT. It yields the protein CASSLVGQGIWNTGELFF.

Note on this clone: Because the CDR3 is missing its conserved closing phenylalanine or tryptophan, this is likely a read error. The genes are TRBV27 and TRBJ1-2; D unresolved. Trimming took 5 bases from V and 0 from J, leaving 10 bases between them. Germline V gene sequence: CDR1 MNHEY, CDR2 SMNVEV (reference sequence). There are 14 residues in the CDR3. The CDR3 DNA is TGTGCCAGCAGTCTCACCACGCCTAACTATGGCTACACCCTC. This encodes CASSLTTPNYGYTL.

V gene TRBV7-9 combines with J gene TRBJ1-1; TRBD1 might be the D (5 bases). Germline CDR1 reads SEHNR; CDR2 reads FQNEAQ (reference sequence). V shed 1 base and J shed 1 base, with 10 bases lying between them. The CDR3 has 15 amino acids. The CDR3 bases are TGTGCCAGCAGCTTAGTGCAGGGTCCGAACACTGAAGCTTTCTTT. This gives the protein CASSLVQGPNTEAFF.

V usage is TRBV19 and J usage is TRBJ2-7; possibly TRBD2 for D (6 bases). Germline CDR1 and CDR2: LNHDA and SQIVND (reference sequence). V shed 3 bases and J shed 3 bases, with 12 bases lying between them. The CDR3 covers 14 residues. The CDR3 DNA follows: TGTGCCAGTAGTATTTACCTGGGGGGCTACGAGCAGTACTTC. This gives the protein CASSIYLGGYEQYF.

V gene TRBV11-1 combines with J gene TRBJ2-7; perhaps TRBD1 as D (5 bases). CDR1 is SGHAT, CDR2 FQDESV, per germline (reference sequence). V lost 2 bases and J 0 bases, leaving 11 bases between the germline ends. CDR3 length: 15 residues. The CDR3 DNA follows: TGTGCCAGCAGCTTATCAGGGCTCATCTCCTACGAGCAGTACTTC. This encodes CASSLSGLISYEQYF.

This chain joins TRBV19 and TRBJ2-3, with a weak D call TRBD1 (6 bases). The V end was cut by 3 bases, the J end by 0 bases, with 28 bases between. In germline, CDR1 is LNHDA, CDR2 SQIVND (reference sequence). CDR3 length: 21 amino acids. CDR3 sequence (DNA): TGTGCCAGTAGTATTCCGATGACAGGACGGCCACACATCTCTAGCACAGATACGCAGTATTTT. Protein: CASSIPMTGRPHISSTDTQYF.

This chain joins TRBV4-1 and TRBJ1-6; perhaps TRBD1 as D (6 bases). V lost 2 bases to trimming and J lost 7 bases, with 15 bases between them. Germline CDR1 reads MGHRA; CDR2 reads YSYEKL. CDR3 length equals 16 residues. Here the CDR3 reads CASSQYGGAGNSPLHF. CDR3 DNA: TGCGCCAGCAGCCAATACGGGGGGGCTGGGAATTCACCCCTCCACTTT.

The chain carries TRBV9 and TRBJ2-3, with 11 bases identical to TRBD2. Germline V gene data show CDR1 as SGDLS and CDR2 as YYNGEE. V shed 4 bases, J shed 4 bases, and the junction held 17 bases outside the gene matches. This CDR3 region has 19 residues. The CDR3 sequence: CASSPDHFGTSGSADTQYF. The CDR3 DNA reads TGTGCCAGCAGCCCCGACCACTTCGGCACTAGCGGGAGTGCAGATACGCAGTATTTT.

In its sample, this clone was seen once. The chain carries TRBV3-1 (or the pseudogene TRBV3-2) and TRBJ2-1; 8 bases line up with TRBD2. The CDR3 runs to 15 residues. Germline V gene lookup returns CDR1 LGHDT and CDR2 YNNKEL (reference sequence). V gave up 4 bases and J gave up 6 bases; unmatched junction bases: 8. The CDR3 nucleotides read TGTGCCAGCAGCCCGCCTGGGACTAGGCCCAATGAGCAGTTCTTC. Protein: CASSPPGTRPNEQFF.

This chain uses TRBV7-8 with TRBJ2-4; TRBD2 might be the D (6 bases). Germline CDR1 and CDR2: SGHVS and FQNEAQ. Trimming shortened V by 3 bases and J by 8 bases, and 20 bases separated the two germline ends. The CDR3 runs 16 residues. The CDR3 region has the DNA TGTGCCAGCAGCTTCCTGCGGGACCTAATTGGGGACATTCAGTACTTC. It encodes CASSFLRDLIGDIQYF.

This clone was recorded only once. This sequence joins TRBV27 and TRBJ2-7; D ambiguous. CDR1 is MNHEY, CDR2 SMNVEV, per germline (reference sequence). V lost 3 bases, J lost 7 bases, and 10 bases lay in between. The CDR3 contains 12 residues. Here the CDR3 DNA reads TGTGCCAGCAGTTTTTACGGTGGTGAGCAGTACTTC. Protein: CASSFYGGEQYF.

V usage is TRBV5-4 and J usage is TRBJ2-1, with D perhaps matching TRBD1 (6 bases). CDR1 and CDR2 from the germline V gene are SGHNT and YYREEE (reference sequence). CDR3 length equals 12 residues. The V gene lost 4 bases and the J gene lost 10 bases, with 12 bases spanning the gap. The CDR3 is CASSTFRGEQFF. In DNA form, the CDR3 reads TGTGCCAGCAGCACATTTAGGGGGGAGCAGTTCTTC.

The chain employs TRBV6-4 and TRBJ2-1, with 10 bases lining up with TRBD2. Losses at the gene ends were 5 bases for V and 4 bases for J; bases not matched to a gene: 5. Germline V gives CDR1 MRHNA, CDR2 SNTAGT. The CDR3 consists of 15 residues. In DNA form, the CDR3 reads TGTGCCAGCAGTTTTACTAGCGGGACTTACAATGAGCAGTTCTTC. It translates to CASSFTSGTYNEQFF.

The chain carries TRBV14 and TRBJ2-5; 11 bases line up with TRBD1. V lost 2 bases, J lost 1 base, and 3 bases stayed unmatched. From germline, CDR1 is SGHDN and CDR2 FVKESK. The CDR3 spans 16 residues. The CDR3 sequence: CASSQPGQGAQETQYF. The CDR3 DNA reads TGTGCCAGCAGCCAACCAGGACAGGGGGCCCAAGAGACCCAGTACTTC.

V and J are TRBV27 and TRBJ2-2; 8 positions agree with TRBD2. The V and J ends lost 5 bases and 1 base, in that order; junction bases with no gene match: 9. The CDR3 totals 17 residues. Germline V CDR1 and CDR2: MNHEY, SMNVEV (reference sequence). CDR3 amino acids: CASSPQLAEVNTGELFF. CDR3 DNA sequence: TGTGCCAGCAGTCCACAACTAGCGGAGGTGAACACCGGGGAGCTGTTTTTT.

This clone was recorded once. This rearrangement joins TRBV5-8 to TRBJ1-1, with TRBD1 matching over 7 bases. From germline, CDR1 is SGHTS and CDR2 YDEGEE. This CDR3 has 14 amino acids. Trimming at V came to 3 bases and at J to 6 bases, leaving 8 bases not matched to a gene. The CDR3 here is CASSSGQADAEAFF. CDR3 in DNA: TGTGCCAGCAGCTCCGGACAGGCGGATGCTGAAGCTTTCTTT.

The J gene is TRBJ2-7, the V gene TRBV27; possibly TRBD1 for D (6 bases). V was clipped by 5 bases and J by 2 bases, with 10 bases between them. Germline assignment: CDR1 MNHEY and CDR2 SMNVEV (reference sequence). CDR3 size: 13 residues. CDR3 sequence reads: CASSQQGTYEQYF. CDR3 nucleotides: TGTGCCAGCAGTCAACAGGGAACCTACGAGCAGTACTTC.

The chain uses TRBV28 and TRBJ1-1; D is unclear. The germline gives CDR1 MDHEN, CDR2 SYDVKM. V was cut by 8 bases and J by 1 base, with 23 bases left in between. This CDR3 comprises 17 residues. CDR3: CASSPLTGRKGNTEAFF. The CDR3 nucleotides are TGTGCCAGCTCCCCCCTTACGGGGAGGAAGGGGAACACTGAAGCTTTCTTT.

The J gene is TRBJ2-7, the V gene TRBV7-3, with 8 positions matching TRBD1. CDR1 is SGHTA and CDR2 is FQGTGA in the germline V gene. The CDR3 has 15 residues. V shed 2 bases, J shed 1 base, and the junction held 4 bases outside the gene matches. The CDR3 reads CASSLGTGGSYEQYF. CDR3 bases: TGTGCCAGCAGCTTAGGTACAGGGGGTTCCTACGAGCAGTACTTC. Drawing the rest from reference TRBV7-3 and TRBJ2-7, the complete variable domain is GAGVSQTPSNKVTEKGKYVELRCDPISGHTALYWYRQSLGQGPEFLIYFQGTGAADDSGLPNDRFFAVRPEGSVSTLKIQRTERGDSAVYLCASSLGTGGSYEQYFGPGTRLTVT.

This clone has only one observation. Other DNA sequences in the sample encode the same CDR3. The rearrangement joins TRBV6-5 to TRBJ2-7; maybe TRBD1 (6 bases). V was clipped by 5 bases and J by 1 base, with 9 bases between them. The CDR3 contains 13 residues. Germline CDR1 is MNHEY and CDR2 is SVGAGI. CDR3 coding DNA: TGTGCCAGCAGTCCTGGACAGTCCTACGAGCAGTACTTC. It translates to CASSPGQSYEQYF.